The rows below give T cell receptor beta chains drawn from one sample of a study of identical twins. In TCRdb, the 5' RACE reads were re-called with MiXCR into one record per CDR3 protein. The sample has roughly 770,000 distinct CDR3 sequences; about 20% are singletons. A further study also used this sample, focusing on T cells expressing NK-cell markers.

Specimen: PBMCs. The receptors here all came from a woman younger than 30 in good health. CDR3s include the opening cysteine and the closing phenylalanine or tryptophan. Fields, in order: J gene, V gene, CDR3 protein.

TRBJ2-3 TRBV5-1 CASSLVGMSTDTQYF
TRBJ2-3 TRBV20-1 CSADSGTDTQYF
TRBJ2-5 TRBV7-9 CASTHTSGLFPVETQYF
TRBJ1-1 TRBV6-5 CASSYSSTGTGAQAFF
TRBJ2-5 TRBV12-3/TRBV12-4 CASSLVGTQYF
TRBJ1-3 TRBV12-3/TRBV12-4 CASKQGTGNTIYF
TRBJ1-1 TRBV7-9 CASSLGLDTEAFF
TRBJ2-5 TRBV5-1 CASSSVETSARKYF
TRBJ2-7 TRBV10-3 CAISSTEYEQYF
TRBJ1-2 TRBV5-1 CASSLGGRIRVGYTF
TRBJ2-1 TRBV29-1 CSVGALGPTSYNEQFF
TRBJ2-3 TRBV7-9 CASSSGWTDTQYF
TRBJ2-7 TRBV20-1 CSASTPETQGVYEQYF
TRBJ2-2 TRBV5-1 CASSSGTGDTGELFF
TRBJ1-5 TRBV20-1 CSASPVNQPQHF
TRBJ1-1 TRBV7-2 CASSAEGVPSSEAFF
TRBJ1-1 TRBV20-1 CSARESGQAKNTEAFF
TRBJ2-3 TRBV27 CASSPLRSGTLPDTQYF
TRBJ2-7 TRBV5-1 CASSSVGLSGEQYF
TRBJ1-1 TRBV12-3/TRBV12-4 CASSPRQGGSTEAFF
TRBJ1-1 TRBV6-1 CASGWSNTEAFF